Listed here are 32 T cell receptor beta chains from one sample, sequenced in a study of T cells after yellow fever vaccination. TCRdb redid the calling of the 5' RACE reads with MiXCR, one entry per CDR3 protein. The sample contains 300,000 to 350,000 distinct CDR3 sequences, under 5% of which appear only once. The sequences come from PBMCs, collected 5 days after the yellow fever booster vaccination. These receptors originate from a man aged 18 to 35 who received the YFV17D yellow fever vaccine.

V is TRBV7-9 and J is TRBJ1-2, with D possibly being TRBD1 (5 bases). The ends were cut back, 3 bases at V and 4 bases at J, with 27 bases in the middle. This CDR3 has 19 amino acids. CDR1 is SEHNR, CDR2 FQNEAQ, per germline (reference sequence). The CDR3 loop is CASSFSPVGTGRGLYGYTF. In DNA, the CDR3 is TGTGCCAGCAGCTTCTCTCCGGTCGGGACCGGGCGGGGACTCTATGGCTACACCTTC.

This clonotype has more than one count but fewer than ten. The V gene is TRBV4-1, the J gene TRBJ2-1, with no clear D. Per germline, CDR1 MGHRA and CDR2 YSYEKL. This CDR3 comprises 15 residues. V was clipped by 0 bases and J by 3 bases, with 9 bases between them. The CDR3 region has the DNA TGCGCCAGCAGCCAAGATGCCCCAAGCTACAATGAGCAGTTCTTC. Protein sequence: CASSQDAPSYNEQFF.

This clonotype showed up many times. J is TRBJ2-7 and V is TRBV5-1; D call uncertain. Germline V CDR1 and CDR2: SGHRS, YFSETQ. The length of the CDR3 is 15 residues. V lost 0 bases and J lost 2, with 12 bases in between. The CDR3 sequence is CASSLDPATAYEQYV. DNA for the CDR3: TGCGCCAGCAGCTTGGATCCGGCGACGGCCTACGAGCAGTACGTC.

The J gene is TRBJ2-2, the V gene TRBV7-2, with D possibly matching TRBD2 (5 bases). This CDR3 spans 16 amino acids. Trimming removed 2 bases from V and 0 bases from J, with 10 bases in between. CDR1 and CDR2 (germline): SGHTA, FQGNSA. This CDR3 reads CASSLLWGANTGELFF. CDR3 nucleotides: TGTGCCAGCAGCTTACTTTGGGGAGCGAACACCGGGGAGCTGTTTTTT. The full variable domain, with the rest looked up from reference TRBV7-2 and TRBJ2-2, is GAGVSQSPSNKVTEKGKDVELRCDPISGHTALYWYRQSLGQGLEFLIYFQGNSAPDKSGLPSDRFSAERTGGSVSTLTIQRTQQEDSAVYLCASSLLWGANTGELFFGEGSRLTVL.

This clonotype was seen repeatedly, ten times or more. The CDR3 region has the DNA TGCAGTGCCGAACCTGTGAATGAGCAGTTCTTC. This codes for CSAEPVNEQFF. V usage is TRBV20-1 and J usage is TRBJ2-1; the D is unclear. Germline-derived CDR1 and CDR2 are DFQATT and SNEGSKA (reference sequence). V was pared by 6 bases and J by 7 bases, with 10 bases between. There are 11 residues in the CDR3.

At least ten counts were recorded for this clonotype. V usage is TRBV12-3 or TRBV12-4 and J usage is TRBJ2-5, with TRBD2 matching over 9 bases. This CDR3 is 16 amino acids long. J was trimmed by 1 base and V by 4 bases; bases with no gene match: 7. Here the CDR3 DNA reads TGTGCCAGCAGTTCGCCCGTGACTAGCGGCCAAGAGACCCAGTACTTC. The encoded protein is CASSSPVTSGQETQYF.

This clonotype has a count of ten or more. The CDR3: CASSRSGEGTGELFF. CDR3 coding DNA: TGCGCCAGCAGTCGGAGCGGGGAAGGCACCGGGGAGCTGTTTTTT. J is TRBJ2-2 and V is TRBV5-1, with TRBD2 matching 7 bases. CDR1 is SGHRS and CDR2 is YFSETQ in the germline V gene. V lost 5 bases, J lost 4 bases, and 8 bases stayed unmatched. This CDR3 contains 15 residues.

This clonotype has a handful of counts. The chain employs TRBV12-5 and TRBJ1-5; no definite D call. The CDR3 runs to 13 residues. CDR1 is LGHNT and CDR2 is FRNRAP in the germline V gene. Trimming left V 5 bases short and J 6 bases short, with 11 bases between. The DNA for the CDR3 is TGTGCTAGTGGTCCCTCCTCTGGTCAGCCCCAGCATTTT. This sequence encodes CASGPSSGQPQHF.

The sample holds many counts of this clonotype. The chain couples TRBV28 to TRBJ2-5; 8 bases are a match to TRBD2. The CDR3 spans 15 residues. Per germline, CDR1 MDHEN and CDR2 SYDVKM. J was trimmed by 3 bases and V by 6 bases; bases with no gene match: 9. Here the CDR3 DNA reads TGTGCCAGCAGCCCCAGCGGGGGACTGAAAGAGACCCAGTACTTC. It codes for CASSPSGGLKETQYF.

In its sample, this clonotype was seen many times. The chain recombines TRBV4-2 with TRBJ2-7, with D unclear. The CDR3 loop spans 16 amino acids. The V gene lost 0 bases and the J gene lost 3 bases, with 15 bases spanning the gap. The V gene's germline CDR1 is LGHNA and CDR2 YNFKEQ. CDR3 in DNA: TGTGCCAGCAGCCAAGAGGGTGTAGTTAACAACTACGAGCAGTACTTC. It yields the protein CASSQEGVVNNYEQYF.

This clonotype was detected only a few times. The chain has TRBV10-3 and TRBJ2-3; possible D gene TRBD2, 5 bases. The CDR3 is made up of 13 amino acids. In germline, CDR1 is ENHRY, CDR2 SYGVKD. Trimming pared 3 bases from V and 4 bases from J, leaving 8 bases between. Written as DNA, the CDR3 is TGTGCCATCAGTGAAATGAGGGCAGATACGCAGTATTTT. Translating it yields CAISEMRADTQYF.

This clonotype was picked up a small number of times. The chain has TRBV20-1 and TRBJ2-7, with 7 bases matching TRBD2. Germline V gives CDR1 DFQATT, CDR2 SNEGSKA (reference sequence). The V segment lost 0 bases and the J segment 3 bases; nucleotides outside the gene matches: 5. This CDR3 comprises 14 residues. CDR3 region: CSARDMGGSYEQYF. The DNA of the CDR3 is TGCAGTGCTAGAGATATGGGGGGGAGCTACGAGCAGTACTTC.

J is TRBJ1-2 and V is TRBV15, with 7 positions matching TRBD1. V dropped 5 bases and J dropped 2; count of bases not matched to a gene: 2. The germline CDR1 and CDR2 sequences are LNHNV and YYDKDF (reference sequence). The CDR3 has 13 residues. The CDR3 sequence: CATSVGQNYGYTF. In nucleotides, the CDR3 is TGTGCCACCAGCGTGGGACAGAACTATGGCTACACCTTC.

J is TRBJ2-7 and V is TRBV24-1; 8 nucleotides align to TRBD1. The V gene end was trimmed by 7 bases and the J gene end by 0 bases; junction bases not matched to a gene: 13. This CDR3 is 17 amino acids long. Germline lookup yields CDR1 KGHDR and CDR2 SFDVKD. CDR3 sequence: CATRLSARQGSSYEQYF. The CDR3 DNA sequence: TGTGCCACCAGATTGTCAGCGAGACAGGGGAGCTCCTACGAGCAGTACTTC.

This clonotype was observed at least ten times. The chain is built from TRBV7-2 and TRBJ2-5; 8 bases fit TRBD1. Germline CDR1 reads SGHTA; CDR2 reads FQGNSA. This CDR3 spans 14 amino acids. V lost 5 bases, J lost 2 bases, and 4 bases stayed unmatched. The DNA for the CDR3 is TGTGCCAGCAGCCCGCGGGACAGGCAAGAGACCCAGTACTTC. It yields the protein CASSPRDRQETQYF.

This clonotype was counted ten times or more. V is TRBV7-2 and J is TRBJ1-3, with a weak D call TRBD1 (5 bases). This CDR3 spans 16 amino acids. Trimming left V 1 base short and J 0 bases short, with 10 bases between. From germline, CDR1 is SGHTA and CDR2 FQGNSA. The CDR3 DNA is TGTGCCAGCAGCTTAGGCCCGGGGCCCTCTGGAAACACCATATATTTT. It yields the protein CASSLGPGPSGNTIYF.

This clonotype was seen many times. The DNA of the CDR3 is TGCGCCAGCACCCAGCGGGGGGTAGGAGAGACCCAGTACTTC. Translated, it gives CASTQRGVGETQYF. The V call is TRBV5-1, the J call TRBJ2-5; TRBD2 matches 9 bases. Germline V CDR1 and CDR2: SGHRS, YFSETQ. V shed 6 bases, J shed 4 bases, and the junction held 7 bases outside the gene matches. This CDR3 region has 14 residues.

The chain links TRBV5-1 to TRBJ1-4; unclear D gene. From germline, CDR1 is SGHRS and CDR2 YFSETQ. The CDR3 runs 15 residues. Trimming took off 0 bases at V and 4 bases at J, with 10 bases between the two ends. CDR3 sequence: CASSLDAGLNEKLFF. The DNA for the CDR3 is TGCGCCAGCAGCTTGGATGCGGGTCTTAATGAAAAACTGTTTTTT.

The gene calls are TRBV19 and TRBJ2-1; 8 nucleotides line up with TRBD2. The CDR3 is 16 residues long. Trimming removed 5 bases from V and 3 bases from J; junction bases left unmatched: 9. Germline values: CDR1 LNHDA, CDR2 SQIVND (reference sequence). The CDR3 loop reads CASSPLGTRGYNEQFF. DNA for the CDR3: TGTGCCAGTAGTCCTCTTGGGACTAGAGGCTACAATGAGCAGTTCTTC.

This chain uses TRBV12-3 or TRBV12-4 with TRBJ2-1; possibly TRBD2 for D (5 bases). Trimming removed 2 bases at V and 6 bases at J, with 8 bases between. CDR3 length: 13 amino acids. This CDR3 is CASSLTLVNEQFF. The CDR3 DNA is TGTGCCAGCAGTTTAACACTAGTCAATGAGCAGTTCTTC.

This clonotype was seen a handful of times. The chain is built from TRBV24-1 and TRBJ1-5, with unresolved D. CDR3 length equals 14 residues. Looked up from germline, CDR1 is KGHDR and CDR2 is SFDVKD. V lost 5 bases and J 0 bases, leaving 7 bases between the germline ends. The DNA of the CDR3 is TGTGCCACCAGTGGAACTCTTAGCAATCAGCCCCAGCATTTT. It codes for CATSGTLSNQPQHF.

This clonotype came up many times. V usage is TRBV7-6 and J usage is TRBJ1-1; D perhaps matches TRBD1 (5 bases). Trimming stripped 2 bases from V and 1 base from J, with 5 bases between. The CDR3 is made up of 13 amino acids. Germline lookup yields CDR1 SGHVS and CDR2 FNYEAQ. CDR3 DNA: TGTGCCAGCAGCTTAAGGGGGAACACTGAAGCTTTCTTT. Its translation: CASSLRGNTEAFF.

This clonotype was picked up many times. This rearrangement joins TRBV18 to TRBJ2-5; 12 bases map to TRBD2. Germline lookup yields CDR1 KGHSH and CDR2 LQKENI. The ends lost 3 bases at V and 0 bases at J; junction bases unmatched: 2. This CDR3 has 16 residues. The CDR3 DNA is TGTGCCAGCTCACCCGGACTAGCGGGGAACCAAGAGACCCAGTACTTC. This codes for CASSPGLAGNQETQYF.

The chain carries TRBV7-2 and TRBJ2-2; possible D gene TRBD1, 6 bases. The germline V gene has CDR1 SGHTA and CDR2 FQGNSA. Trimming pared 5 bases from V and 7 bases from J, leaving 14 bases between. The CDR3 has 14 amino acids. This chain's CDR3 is CASSLFWGRGELFF. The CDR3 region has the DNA TGTGCCAGCAGCCTCTTCTGGGGGCGCGGGGAGCTGTTTTTT.

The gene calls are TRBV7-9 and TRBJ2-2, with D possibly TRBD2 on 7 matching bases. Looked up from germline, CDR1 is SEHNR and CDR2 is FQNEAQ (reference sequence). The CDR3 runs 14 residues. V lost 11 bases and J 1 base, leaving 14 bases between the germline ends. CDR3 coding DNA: TGTGCCCGAGGGGGACTAATGAACACCGGGGAGCTGTTTTTT. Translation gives CARGGLMNTGELFF.

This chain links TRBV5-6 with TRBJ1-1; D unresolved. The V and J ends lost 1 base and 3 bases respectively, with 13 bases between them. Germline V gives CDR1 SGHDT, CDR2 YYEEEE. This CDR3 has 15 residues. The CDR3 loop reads CASSLFRGDHTEAFF. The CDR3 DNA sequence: TGTGCCAGCAGCTTGTTCCGTGGGGATCACACTGAAGCTTTCTTT.

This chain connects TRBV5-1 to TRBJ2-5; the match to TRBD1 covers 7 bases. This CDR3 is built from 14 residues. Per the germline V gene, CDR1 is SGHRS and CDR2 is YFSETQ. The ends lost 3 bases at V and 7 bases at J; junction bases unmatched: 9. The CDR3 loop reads CASSSGQDQWTQYF. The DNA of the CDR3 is TGCGCCAGCAGCTCCGGACAGGACCAATGGACCCAGTACTTC. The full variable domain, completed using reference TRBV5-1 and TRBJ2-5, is KAGVTQTPRYLIKTRGQQVTLSCSPISGHRSVSWYQQTPGQGLQFLFEYFSETQRNKGNFPGRFSGRQFSNSRSEMNVSTLELGDSALYLCASSSGQDQWTQYFGPGTRLLVL.

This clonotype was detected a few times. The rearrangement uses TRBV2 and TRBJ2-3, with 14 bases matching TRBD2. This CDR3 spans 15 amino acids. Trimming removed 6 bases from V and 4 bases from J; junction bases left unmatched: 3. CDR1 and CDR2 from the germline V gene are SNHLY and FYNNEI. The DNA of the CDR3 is TGTGCCAGCAGGGGACTAGCGGGGGACTCAGATACGCAGTATTTT. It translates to CASRGLAGDSDTQYF.

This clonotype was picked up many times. The CDR3 region has the DNA TGCGCCAGCAGCTTGGGGAGGGAAATAAACATTCAGTACTTC. As protein: CASSLGREINIQYF. This chain uses TRBV5-1 with TRBJ2-4, with D maybe TRBD2 (6 bases). CDR3 length: 14 amino acids. Trimming stripped 0 bases from V and 6 bases from J, with 10 bases between. The germline gives CDR1 SGHRS, CDR2 YFSETQ.

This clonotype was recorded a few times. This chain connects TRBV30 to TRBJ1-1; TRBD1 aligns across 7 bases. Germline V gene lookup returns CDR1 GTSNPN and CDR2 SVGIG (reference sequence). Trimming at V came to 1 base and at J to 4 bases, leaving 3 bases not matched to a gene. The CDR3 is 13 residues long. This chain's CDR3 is CAWSGQGATEAFF. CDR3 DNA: TGTGCCTGGAGTGGACAGGGTGCCACTGAAGCTTTCTTT.

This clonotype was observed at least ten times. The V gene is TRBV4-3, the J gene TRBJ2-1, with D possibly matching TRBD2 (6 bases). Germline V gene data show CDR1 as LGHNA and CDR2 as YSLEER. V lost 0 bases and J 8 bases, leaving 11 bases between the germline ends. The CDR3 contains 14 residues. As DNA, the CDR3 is TGCGCCAGCAGCCAAGAAGGCGGGATGGATGAGCAGTTCTTC. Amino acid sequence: CASSQEGGMDEQFF.

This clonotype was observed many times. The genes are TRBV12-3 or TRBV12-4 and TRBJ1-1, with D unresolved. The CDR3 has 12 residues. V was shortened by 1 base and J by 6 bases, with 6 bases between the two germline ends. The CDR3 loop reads CASSLVGSEAFF. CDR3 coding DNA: TGTGCCAGCAGTTTAGTGGGGTCTGAAGCTTTCTTT.